This T cell receptor (beta chain) was obtained from a study of blood T cell repertoires in COVID-19. The overall study: Acute-phase and convalescent COVID-19 samples originated in the United States, Italy and Spain.

The protocol was immunoSEQ multiplex PCR, while the TCRdb copy is restricted to in-frame clones and leaves out a portion. Of fewer than 200,000 clones listed, 80% to 90% are singletons. The V and J ends lost 3 bases and 7 bases, in that order; junction bases with no gene match: 3. The CDR3 length is 15 residues. CDR1 and CDR2 (germline): SGDLS, YYNGEE. Sequencing was carried out using peripheral blood. The receptor was derived from a man between 18 and 29 years old who had recovered from COVID-19. The gene calls are TRBV9 and TRBJ2-1; TRBD2 matches at 14 bases. In DNA, the CDR3 is TGTGCCAGCAGCGCCGGGACTAGCGGGAGAAATGAGCAGTTCTTC. Encoded protein: CASSAGTSGRNEQFF. Full variable domain (rest looked up from reference TRBV9 and TRBJ2-1): DSGVTQTPKHLITATGQRVTLRCSPRSGDLSVYWYQQSLDQGLQFLIQYYNGEERAKGNILERFSAQQFPDLHSELNLSSLELGDSALYFCASSAGTSGRNEQFFGPGTRLTVL.